This is a list of T cell receptor beta chains from one sample in a study of T-cell reconstitution after alpha-beta-depleted transplantation in children. TCRdb called the PCR reads again in MiXCR, with one record for every CDR3 protein. The repertoire has hundreds of thousands of distinct CDR3 sequences, 12% of them found once; the top ten carry roughly 2.6%. The sequencing here drew on PBMCs from the stem cell graft donor, taken from the stem cell graft. The receptors were sampled from a human donor who donated a stem cell graft to a child with acute lymphoblastic leukemia. The conserved cysteine and the conserved F or W are not part of the CDR3 here. Each record gives: V gene, J gene, clone size, CDR3 protein. Rows may omit the clone size; those that give it use once, few, many or a size class.

v_gene: TRBV29-1; j_gene: TRBJ1-1; abundance: many; CDR3aa: SVEDPRTGNTEAF
v_gene: TRBV19; j_gene: TRBJ2-1; abundance: .; CDR3aa: ASSIGFPSGNEQF
v_gene: TRBV12-3/TRBV12-4; j_gene: TRBJ1-1; abundance: many; CDR3aa: ASSLAPDANTEAF
v_gene: TRBV28; j_gene: TRBJ2-1; abundance: once; CDR3aa: ASSLWSSGTNEQF
v_gene: TRBV5-1; j_gene: TRBJ1-2; abundance: many; CDR3aa: ASSPQGDYGYT
v_gene: TRBV27; j_gene: TRBJ2-7; abundance: .; CDR3aa: ASTDRGSYEQY
v_gene: TRBV6-1; j_gene: TRBJ1-1; abundance: many; CDR3aa: ASSGGRDSLNTEAF
v_gene: TRBV11-1; j_gene: TRBJ2-5; abundance: many; CDR3aa: ASSSPPRGTGTSAPPRTQY
v_gene: TRBV9; j_gene: TRBJ2-3; abundance: many; CDR3aa: ASSVYPSMNTQY
v_gene: TRBV2; j_gene: TRBJ2-1; abundance: few; CDR3aa: ASRGTLGDEQF
v_gene: TRBV19; j_gene: TRBJ1-1; abundance: .; CDR3aa: ASRAGLSGPQPEAF
v_gene: TRBV3-1; j_gene: TRBJ2-7; abundance: .; CDR3aa: ASSHLPPAGSSYEQY
v_gene: TRBV7-2; j_gene: TRBJ2-3; abundance: many; CDR3aa: ASSWTGDTTDTQY
v_gene: TRBV12-3/TRBV12-4; j_gene: TRBJ2-7; abundance: many; CDR3aa: ASSFGRSSWVSYEQY
v_gene: TRBV7-2; j_gene: TRBJ2-3; abundance: many; CDR3aa: ASSLAFPGLAGVGTDTQY
v_gene: TRBV12-3/TRBV12-4; j_gene: TRBJ1-4; abundance: many; CDR3aa: ASSLGQANEKLF
v_gene: TRBV4-3; j_gene: TRBJ1-6; abundance: many; CDR3aa: ASSQGNSPLH
v_gene: TRBV29-1; j_gene: TRBJ2-7; abundance: once; CDR3aa: SVDSDESNSEQY
v_gene: TRBV5-1; j_gene: TRBJ2-3; abundance: many; CDR3aa: ASSAEAGSPGY